The TCR beta chain under discussion was sequenced for a study of patients and donors after allogeneic stem cell transplantation. The V end was cut by 4 bases, the J end by 0 bases, with 10 bases between. The germline V gene has CDR1 SGHRS and CDR2 YFSETQ. The CDR3 is 14 residues long. TCRdb re-analysed the RT-PCR reads in MiXCR, keeping a single row per CDR3 protein. The data show under 30,000 distinct CDR3 sequences, more than 8% seen once. Sequenced: blood, either unsorted or a sorted T cell fraction (not recorded which). This TCR came from a human donor who was either an allogeneic HSCT recipient or a stem cell or donor lymphocyte infusion donor (not recorded which). It is not recorded whose cells these are; they may come from a transplant donor. The chain employs TRBV5-1 and TRBJ1-1; D not certain. In nucleotides, the CDR3 is TGCGCCAGCAGCCCCAGGAACCTGAACACTGAAGCTTTCTTT. It is translated as CASSPRNLNTEAFF.